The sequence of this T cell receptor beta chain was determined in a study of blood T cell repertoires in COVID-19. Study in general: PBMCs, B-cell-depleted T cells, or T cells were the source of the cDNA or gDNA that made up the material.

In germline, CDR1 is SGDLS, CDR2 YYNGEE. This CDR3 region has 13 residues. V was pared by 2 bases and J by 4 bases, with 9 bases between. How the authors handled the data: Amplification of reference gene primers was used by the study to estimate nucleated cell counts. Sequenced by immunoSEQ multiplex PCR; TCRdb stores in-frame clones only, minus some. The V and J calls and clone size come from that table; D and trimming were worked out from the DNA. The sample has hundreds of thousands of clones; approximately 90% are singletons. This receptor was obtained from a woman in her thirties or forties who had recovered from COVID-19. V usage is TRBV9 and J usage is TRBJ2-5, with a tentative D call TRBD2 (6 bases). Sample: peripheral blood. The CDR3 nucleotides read TGTGCCAGCAGCGTGGGGGGTGTAGAGACCCAGTACTTC. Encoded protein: CASSVGGVETQYF.